This TCR beta chain was recorded in a study of blood T cell repertoires in COVID-19. For the study at large: The study drew acute and convalescent COVID-19 samples from the United States, Italy and Spain. In each case, the material was cDNA or gDNA derived from T cells, B-cell-depleted T cells, or PBMCs.

Original handling: Reference gene primer amplification in the assay estimated nucleated cell counts. This table comes from immunoSEQ multiplex PCR, and its TCRdb copy is limited to in-frame clones, with some not included. From that table come the V and J calls and clone size; the DNA was used to work out D and trimming. The table includes 250,000 to 300,000 clones, roughly 86% detected once. The CDR3 length is 15 residues. V was pared by 0 bases and J by 6 bases, with 13 bases between. Looked up from germline, CDR1 is SGHVS and CDR2 is FNYEAQ. The sequencing sample was made of peripheral blood. The receptor's source is a woman in her 30s with acute or convalescent COVID-19. The chain employs TRBV7-6 and TRBJ2-3; D may be TRBD1 (5 bases). The CDR3 is CASSLADSWADTQYF. The CDR3 coding sequence is TGTGCCAGCAGCTTAGCCGACAGTTGGGCTGATACGCAGTATTTT.